Shown below are 20 T cell receptor beta chains from a single sample sequenced in a study of cytomegalovirus exposure and HLA in healthy donors. The study ran its PCR with 60 Vbeta and 13 Jbeta primers. This table comes from immunoSEQ multiplex PCR, and its TCRdb copy is limited to in-frame clones, with some not included. The top ten clones hold roughly 2.5% of a sample with some 170,000 clones, approximately 72% of them seen once. Material: PBMCs. These receptor sequences come from a human donor in good health.

J is TRBJ1-2 and V is TRBV29-1, with TRBD1 identical over 9 bases. Germline V gene lookup returns CDR1 SQVTM and CDR2 ANQGSEA. Trimming at V came to 4 bases and at J to 0 bases, leaving 9 bases not matched to a gene. This CDR3 comprises 16 residues. The CDR3 DNA is TGCAGCGTTGCTCAGGGGACAGGGACAGCTAACTATGGCTACACCTTC. Translation: CSVAQGTGTANYGYTF.

The chain employs TRBV7-8 and TRBJ2-5, with D perhaps matching TRBD1 (6 bases). The DNA end is a closer match to TRBJ2-7, so the J assignment may be wrong. The CDR3 loop spans 13 amino acids. Germline CDR1 is SGHVS and CDR2 is FQNEAQ. CDR3 amino acids: CASSLDRADEQYF. CDR3 DNA: TGTGCCAGCAGCTTAGACAGGGCGGACGAGCAGTACTTC.

V usage is TRBV10-1 and J usage is TRBJ2-2; possibly TRBD2 for D (5 bases). Trimming left V 2 bases short and J 8 bases short, with 12 bases between. The CDR3 spans 14 residues. Per the germline V gene, CDR1 is WNHNN and CDR2 is SYGVQD (reference sequence). The CDR3 sequence: CASSEALASGELFF. The DNA of the CDR3 is TGCGCCAGCAGTGAGGCCCTAGCATCGGGGGAGCTGTTTTTT.

This clone was detected only a few times. A junction end diverges from the germline sequence, so it may reflect a read error. The V and J genes are TRBV11-2 and TRBJ1-2; 7 nucleotides align to TRBD1. The CDR3 is 13 amino acids. The germline V gene encodes CDR1 SGHAT and CDR2 FQNNGV. The CDR3 loop is CASSQAPGGFYTF. The DNA for the CDR3 is TGCGCCAGCAGCCAAGCCCCAGGGGGGTTCTACACCTTC.

The V call is TRBV12-5, the J call TRBJ1-1, with 9 bases lining up with TRBD1. The V gene end was trimmed by 5 bases and the J gene end by 5 bases; junction bases not matched to a gene: 3. Germline CDR1 is LGHNT and CDR2 is FRNRAP. CDR3 length equals 13 residues. In nucleotides, the CDR3 is TGTGCTAGTGGTCAGACAGGGGGTACTGAAGCTTTCTTT. Its protein product is CASGQTGGTEAFF.

V is TRBV14 and J is TRBJ2-7; 9 bases match TRBD2. Germline loops: CDR1 SGHDN, CDR2 FVKESK. After removal of 5 bases from V and 0 bases from J, the junction contained 2 bases not matched to a gene. The CDR3 is 14 amino acids. CDR3 nucleotide sequence: TGTGCCAGCAGCGAGCGGGGGGACTCCTACGAGCAGTACTTC. Translating it yields CASSERGDSYEQYF. The full variable domain, rest sourced from reference TRBV14 and TRBJ2-7, is EAGVTQFPSHSVIEKGQTVTLRCDPISGHDNLYWYRRVMGKEIKFLLHFVKESKQDESGMPNNRFLAERTGGTYSTLKVQPAELEDSGVYFCASSERGDSYEQYFGPGTRLTVT.

This clone has just one count. V gene TRBV29-1 combines with J gene TRBJ2-3; a weak D match, TRBD2 (5 bases). CDR3 length equals 13 residues. The ends were cut back, 3 bases at V and 5 bases at J, with 12 bases in the middle. Germline V gene sequence: CDR1 SQVTM, CDR2 ANQGSEA. DNA of the CDR3: TGCAGCGTTGACCGGGGTTCGGGAGATACGCAGTATTTT. Translating it yields CSVDRGSGDTQYF.

The V and J genes are TRBV5-1 and TRBJ1-6; no definite D call. Trimming pared 4 bases from V and 10 bases from J, leaving 21 bases between. This CDR3 has 16 amino acids. The germline gives CDR1 SGHRS, CDR2 YFSETQ. The CDR3, as DNA: TGCGCCAGCAGCCGCGAGGCTGGCGCTGTAGGCTCACCCCTCCACTTT. It translates to CASSREAGAVGSPLHF.

In its sample, this clone was seen once. The rearrangement joins TRBV9 to TRBJ2-4; 9 nucleotides line up with TRBD2. The J segment lost 6 bases and the V segment lost 0 bases, leaving 7 bases of the junction unmatched. Germline V lookup: CDR1 SGDLS, CDR2 YYNGEE. The CDR3 consists of 16 residues. CDR3 DNA sequence: TGTGCCAGCAGCGTAGGGCGGGGGGGACGAGGAAACATTCAGTACTTC. Protein product: CASSVGRGGRGNIQYF. Looking up the rest from reference TRBV9 and TRBJ2-4 gives the full variable domain: DSGVTQTPKHLITATGQRVTLRCSPRSGDLSVYWYQQSLDQGLQFLIQYYNGEERAKGNILERFSAQQFPDLHSELNLSSLELGDSALYFCASSVGRGGRGNIQYFGAGTRLSVL.

The genes are TRBV20-1 and TRBJ2-5, with D unclear. With 8 bases removed from V and 3 bases from J, the gap between germline ends came to 10 bases. The CDR3 extends over 11 amino acids. Per the germline V gene, CDR1 is DFQATT and CDR2 is SNEGSKA (reference sequence). DNA of the CDR3: TGCAGTTCACTTAGTAAAGAGACCCAGTACTTC. This translates into CSSLSKETQYF.

The V and J genes are TRBV5-4 and TRBJ2-5; 9 nucleotides align to TRBD2. The V segment lost 4 bases and the J segment 2 bases; nucleotides outside the gene matches: 3. The CDR3 consists of 14 residues. Germline loops: CDR1 SGHNT, CDR2 YYREEE (reference sequence). CDR3 coding DNA: TGTGCCAGCAGCGTCAGCGGGGGGCAAGAGACCCAGTACTTC. Translating it yields CASSVSGGQETQYF. The variable domain in full, completed from reference TRBV5-4 and TRBJ2-5, reads ETGVTQSPTHLIKTRGQQVTLRCSSQSGHNTVSWYQQALGQGPQFIFQYYREEENGRGNFPPRFSGLQFPNYSSELNVNALELDDSALYLCASSVSGGQETQYFGPGTRLLVL.

The genes are TRBV7-2 and TRBJ2-6; 10 bases are shared with TRBD1. J was trimmed by 4 bases and V by 5 bases; bases with no gene match: 8. This CDR3 contains 17 residues. CDR1 is SGHTA, CDR2 FQGNSA, per germline. This chain's CDR3 is CASSPTGGASGANVLTF. The CDR3 bases are TGTGCCAGCAGCCCGACAGGGGGCGCGTCCGGGGCCAACGTCCTGACTTTC.

The chain links TRBV5-4 to TRBJ1-4; TRBD1 aligns across 9 bases. Trimming took 4 bases from V and 4 from J; bases not matched to a gene: 2. The CDR3 covers 14 residues. Germline V gene lookup returns CDR1 SGHNT and CDR2 YYREEE (reference sequence). CDR3 protein: CASSRDRDNEKLFF. The DNA for the CDR3 is TGTGCCAGCAGCCGGGACAGGGATAATGAAAAACTGTTTTTT.

The V call is TRBV2, the J call TRBJ2-7; weak D call: TRBD2 (5 bases). This CDR3 region has 12 residues. Germline CDR1 SNHLY, CDR2 FYNNEI. With 6 bases removed from V and 4 bases from J, the gap between germline ends came to 10 bases. CDR3 nucleotides: TGTGCCAGCAGGACCCCGGGATACGAGCAGTACTTC. Translating gives CASRTPGYEQYF.

The gene calls are TRBV2 and TRBJ2-3, with 8 nucleotides matching TRBD2. Germline lookup yields CDR1 SNHLY and CDR2 FYNNEI. The V segment lost 9 bases and the J segment 3 bases; nucleotides outside the gene matches: 11. The CDR3 loop spans 15 amino acids. CDR3 nucleotide sequence: TGTGCCAGTTCCAGCGACGGGGGGGATACAGATACGCAGTATTTT. Translating it yields CASSSDGGDTDTQYF.

The sample holds a few counts of this clone. The genes are TRBV7-9 and TRBJ2-7, with 7 bases lining up with TRBD2. The CDR3 consists of 16 residues. Germline V gene sequence: CDR1 SEHNR, CDR2 FQNEAQ (reference sequence). V lost 1 base, J lost 5 bases, and 11 bases stayed unmatched. The CDR3 reads CASSLGLHGGMNEQYF. For the CDR3, the DNA is TGTGCCAGCAGCTTAGGACTCCACGGGGGGATGAACGAGCAGTACTTC.

This clone has just a few counts. The rearrangement links TRBV7-9 to TRBJ1-1; D unresolved. Germline V lookup: CDR1 SEHNR, CDR2 FQNEAQ (reference sequence). CDR3 length equals 12 residues. V was cut by 5 bases and J by 5 bases, with 9 bases left in between. This CDR3 is CASSRGSTEAFF. In DNA, the CDR3 is TGTGCCAGCAGCCGCGGCAGTACTGAAGCTTTCTTT.

The chain is built from TRBV5-4 and TRBJ2-4; TRBD2 matches 14 bases. The CDR3 loop spans 18 amino acids. Germline V gene data show CDR1 as SGHNT and CDR2 as YYREEE (reference sequence). The junction had 5 bases not matched to a gene; V was cut back by 3 bases and J by 0 bases. The CDR3 bases are TGTGCCAGCAGCTCGGGACTAGCGGGGGCCACAGCCAAAAACATTCAGTACTTC. It encodes CASSSGLAGATAKNIQYF.

The chain has TRBV6-5 and TRBJ2-1; 9 nucleotides agree with TRBD2. The germline V gene encodes CDR1 MNHEY and CDR2 SVGAGI. There are 15 residues in the CDR3. V trimming: 5 bases; J trimming: 9 bases; junction bases outside the gene matches: 11. In nucleotides, the CDR3 is TGTGCCAGCAGTGCGACTAGCGGAGGGCTGGGTGAGCAGTTCTTC. Amino acids: CASSATSGGLGEQFF.

The rearrangement links TRBV10-3 to TRBJ1-1; D is possibly TRBD1 (5 bases). Germline lookup yields CDR1 ENHRY and CDR2 SYGVKD. Deletions cut 2 bases from V and 0 bases from J, with 10 bases between. The CDR3 extends over 15 amino acids. The CDR3 reads CAISETTAVNTEAFF. The DNA of the CDR3 is TGTGCCATCAGTGAGACGACAGCTGTGAACACTGAAGCTTTCTTT.